The sample holds one count of the clone carrying this T cell receptor beta chain. The antigen is not known. This table comes from immunoSEQ multiplex PCR, and its TCRdb copy is limited to in-frame clones, with some not included. The sample consists of fewer than 95,000 clones, less than 85% of them appearing once. This sample is drawn from a study of OX40 agonist ivuxolimab in advanced cancers. Study overall: The patients' treatment was ivuxolimab, an agonistic anti-OX40 (CD134) antibody. General study points: At doses 0.1 to 3.0 mg/kg, CD4+ and CD8+ clones expanded.

Sampling times: baseline, cycle 4 day 1, cycle 7 day 1. This CDR3 comprises 14 residues. Trimming took 4 bases from V and 5 from J, leaving 14 bases between them. Germline V gene data show CDR1 as LNHDA and CDR2 as SQIVND (reference sequence). The starting material was CD4+ or CD8+ T cells sorted from blood, obtained in a trial of the OX40 agonist ivuxolimab. The chain employs TRBV19 and TRBJ1-2; D is unclear. The TCR sequence derives from an adult with an advanced solid tumor such as melanoma, head and neck, liver or kidney cancer. The CDR3 DNA is TGTGCCAGTAGTACCGGAAGCGACTATTATGGCTACACCTTC. Its protein is CASSTGSDYYGYTF.